These 17 T cell receptor beta chains came from one sample sequenced in a study of chemoradiotherapy in HPV16-positive cancers. Method: immunoSEQ multiplex PCR; TCRdb's copy keeps in-frame clones and lacks some. Of tens of thousands of clones in the sample, approximately 80% were seen once. The sequences come from blood, collected from a patient who underwent chemoradiotherapy. The source of these receptors is a human donor with HPV-associated anogenital cancer.

The genes are TRBV29-1 and TRBJ2-5; 8 bases fit TRBD1. Trimming cost V 3 bases and J 5 bases; bases outside gene matches: 8. Germline V gene lookup returns CDR1 SQVTM and CDR2 ANQGSEA. The CDR3 has 14 amino acids. The CDR3 protein is CSVEATTGGETQYF. The CDR3, as DNA: TGCAGCGTTGAGGCTACCACAGGGGGTGAGACCCAGTACTTC.

The chain recombines TRBV10-2 with TRBJ2-3, with 12 bases fitting TRBD2. Unmatched junction bases numbered 15, after V lost 1 base and J lost 4 bases. CDR3 length: 20 residues. Germline V CDR1 and CDR2: WSHSY, SAAADI. Here the CDR3 reads CASSEWTSGALRHGADTQYF. In nucleotides, the CDR3 is TGCGCCAGCAGTGAGTGGACTAGCGGGGCGCTACGGCATGGCGCAGATACGCAGTATTTT.

This clone has only one observation. The chain carries TRBV29-1 and TRBJ1-2, with D maybe TRBD1 (5 bases). This CDR3 spans 12 amino acids. V lost 3 bases and J 7 bases, leaving 12 bases between the germline ends. The germline V gene encodes CDR1 SQVTM and CDR2 ANQGSEA. CDR3 protein: CSVDSGISGYTF. CDR3 nucleotides: TGCAGCGTTGACTCAGGGATAAGTGGCTACACCTTC.

The CDR3 region is CASSSGQLNTEAFF. The CDR3 nucleotides are TGCGCCAGCAGCTCGGGACAGTTGAACACTGAAGCTTTCTTT. The chain uses TRBV5-1 and TRBJ1-1, with TRBD1 matching over 7 bases. Germline assignment: CDR1 SGHRS and CDR2 YFSETQ. J lost 0 bases, V lost 3 bases, and 2 bases had no gene match. The CDR3 length is 14 residues.

The rearrangement links TRBV6-5 to TRBJ1-2; D unresolved. The CDR3 sequence is 15 residues long. The germline gives CDR1 MNHEY, CDR2 SVGAGI. Deletions cut 8 bases from V and 6 bases from J, with 22 bases between. The CDR3 nucleotides are TGTGCCAGCTCCTACTCAGGACTGGGAGTTCATGGCTACACCTTC. Residues: CASSYSGLGVHGYTF.

There are a few counts of this clone. The chain combines TRBV6-6 with TRBJ1-5; 10 nucleotides align to TRBD1. V lost 7 bases, J lost 7 bases, and 7 bases stayed unmatched. This CDR3 comprises 14 residues. Per germline, CDR1 MNHNY and CDR2 SVGAGI (reference sequence). In DNA, the CDR3 is TGTGCCAGCAAAGCTTCGGACAGGGGGCAGCCCCAGCATTTT. It is translated as CASKASDRGQPQHF.

V usage is TRBV7-9 and J usage is TRBJ2-3; 11 nucleotides agree with TRBD2. CDR3 length: 15 residues. Germline assignment: CDR1 SEHNR and CDR2 FQNEAQ (reference sequence). V gave up 5 bases and J gave up 6 bases; unmatched junction bases: 7. The CDR3 reads CASSQGTSGADTQYF. The CDR3, as DNA: TGTGCCAGCAGCCAAGGGACTAGCGGTGCTGATACGCAGTATTTT.

The genes are TRBV5-6 and TRBJ2-1; 8 nucleotides align to TRBD1. Trimming at V came to 0 bases and at J to 8 bases, leaving 7 bases not matched to a gene. The CDR3 covers 15 residues. CDR1 SGHDT and CDR2 YYEEEE come from the germline V gene. The CDR3, as DNA: TGTGCCAGCAGCTTGGATGAAGACAGGGGTTATGAGCAGTTCTTC. Amino acids: CASSLDEDRGYEQFF.

This rearrangement joins TRBV9 to TRBJ2-3; 10 nucleotides match TRBD1. The CDR3 covers 17 residues. J lost 4 bases, V lost 4 bases, and 12 bases had no gene match. CDR1 and CDR2 from the germline V gene are SGDLS and YYNGEE. CDR3 DNA sequence: TGTGCCAGCAGCTTTTCCCTCGGGACAGGGGCGTCAGATACGCAGTATTTT. It codes for CASSFSLGTGASDTQYF.

This chain joins TRBV6-5 and TRBJ2-7; TRBD1 aligns across 8 bases. J gave up 1 base and V 5 bases, and 4 bases lay outside the gene matches. Germline values: CDR1 MNHEY, CDR2 SVGAGI. This CDR3 is 14 amino acids long. In nucleotides, the CDR3 is TGTGCCAGCAGTAAGGACAGGGATTCCTACGAGCAGTACTTC. Protein sequence: CASSKDRDSYEQYF.

In its sample, this clone was seen once. The chain couples TRBV14 to TRBJ2-5; D might be TRBD2 (6 bases). The J call may not be correct, given that the DNA end is closer to TRBJ2-7. This CDR3 comprises 11 residues. Germline CDR1 reads SGHDN; CDR2 reads FVKESK. The CDR3 sequence is CASSRGVEQYF. The CDR3 DNA reads as TGTGCCAGCAGCCGGGGGGTCGAGCAGTACTTC.

This chain joins TRBV19 and TRBJ1-4; D is unclear. V lost 3 bases and J lost 0, with 8 bases in between. Germline V gene sequence: CDR1 LNHDA, CDR2 SQIVND (reference sequence). The CDR3 runs to 15 residues. The CDR3 spells CASSIQVATNEKLFF. In DNA, the CDR3 is TGTGCCAGTAGTATTCAGGTTGCAACTAATGAAAAACTGTTTTTT.

The chain is built from TRBV4-2 and TRBJ2-3; no clear D. V was trimmed by 0 bases and J by 0 bases, leaving 7 bases between them. The CDR3 runs 15 residues. Germline CDR1 is LGHNA and CDR2 is YNFKEQ. CDR3 sequence reads: CASSQDHYSTDTQYF. DNA of the CDR3: TGTGCCAGCAGCCAAGACCACTATAGCACAGATACGCAGTATTTT.

The CDR3 is CASSFLESSYNSPLHF. In nucleotides, the CDR3 is TGTGCCAGCAGCTTTCTCGAGAGCTCCTATAATTCACCCCTCCACTTT. V is TRBV5-6 and J is TRBJ1-6; no definite D call. This CDR3 contains 16 residues. Trimming cost V 2 bases and J 0 bases, with 9 bases left between them. The germline V gene has CDR1 SGHDT and CDR2 YYEEEE.

This clone was observed a few times. This rearrangement joins TRBV5-1 to TRBJ1-5; D is possibly TRBD1 (5 bases). Germline V lookup: CDR1 SGHRS, CDR2 YFSETQ. The CDR3 is 15 amino acids. Trimming stripped 1 base from V and 6 bases from J, with 14 bases between. The CDR3: CASSLRGTSGQPQHF. The CDR3 DNA follows: TGCGCCAGCAGCTTGAGGGGAACGTCGGGTCAGCCCCAGCATTTT.

This rearrangement joins TRBV9 to TRBJ1-1; D call uncertain. The ends were cut back, 1 base at V and 1 base at J, with 11 bases in the middle. The CDR3 runs 15 residues. Looked up from germline, CDR1 is SGDLS and CDR2 is YYNGEE. This CDR3 reads CASSVTSGQNTEAFF. CDR3 nucleotides: TGTGCCAGCAGCGTAACTAGTGGGCAGAACACTGAAGCTTTCTTT.

The V and J genes are TRBV19 and TRBJ1-6; TRBD1 matches 7 bases. V lost 4 bases to trimming and J lost 0 bases; unmatched junction nucleotides: 6. This CDR3 spans 17 amino acids. Germline assignment: CDR1 LNHDA and CDR2 SQIVND (reference sequence). Here the CDR3 reads CASSTPGQSSYNSPLHF. Written as DNA, the CDR3 is TGTGCCAGTAGTACACCGGGACAGAGCTCCTATAATTCACCCCTCCACTTT.